This T cell receptor (beta chain) comes out of a study of blood T cell repertoires in COVID-19. Study details: There were acute and convalescent COVID-19 samples, and they came from the United States, Italy and Spain.

As processed by the authors: Amplification of reference gene primers was used by the study to estimate nucleated cell counts. Produced via immunoSEQ multiplex PCR; TCRdb's table is partial and in-frame only. Clone size and V and J calls were adopted from that table, with D and trimming inferred from the DNA. The sample carries under 250,000 clones, approximately 85% recorded once. Patients in Seattle were enrolled during active infection, then followed longitudinally. This CDR3 region has 15 residues. Germline trimming cut 6 bases from V and 1 base from J; bases unmatched to any gene: 3. Looked up from germline, CDR1 is SGHTA and CDR2 is FQGNSA.

The chain combines TRBV7-2 with TRBJ2-2, with 9 bases aligning to TRBD1. Sequenced: peripheral blood. The receptor was derived from a woman aged 70-85 years with COVID-19, enrolled during active disease. The CDR3 DNA sequence: TGTGCCAGCAGGCCGGACAGGGGGAACACCGGGGAGCTGTTTTTT. Amino acids: CASRPDRGNTGELFF.